These 6 T cell receptor beta chains originate from one sample sequenced in a study of blood T cell repertoires in COVID-19. Profiling relied on immunoSEQ multiplex PCR, and the TCRdb table lists in-frame clones only, not all of them. The data show under 350,000 clones, roughly 85% seen once. Material for sequencing was peripheral blood. Every receptor here comes from an older woman with acute or convalescent COVID-19.

This clone was seen only a few times. The same CDR3 also results from other DNA sequences found in this sample. The chain combines TRBV5-1 with TRBJ1-1; D is perhaps TRBD1 (5 bases). The CDR3 consists of 13 residues. Trimming left V 3 bases short and J 1 base short, with 7 bases between. Per germline, CDR1 SGHRS and CDR2 YFSETQ. The CDR3 DNA reads TGCGCCAGCAGCTCAGGACAGAACACTGAAGCTTTCTTT. Its protein is CASSSGQNTEAFF.

The rearrangement uses TRBV7-2 and TRBJ2-1; 7 bases map to TRBD2. The junction had 9 bases not matched to a gene; V was cut back by 4 bases and J by 6 bases. The CDR3 length is 15 residues. The V gene's germline CDR1 is SGHTA and CDR2 FQGNSA. The CDR3: CASSSQGLGINEQFF. For the CDR3, the DNA is TGTGCCAGCAGCTCCCAAGGACTAGGAATCAATGAGCAGTTCTTC.

The chain combines TRBV18 with TRBJ2-5, with 7 bases identical to TRBD1. Germline trimming cut 4 bases from V and 5 bases from J; bases unmatched to any gene: 7. The CDR3 spans 14 residues. Germline V gives CDR1 KGHSH, CDR2 LQKENI. In DNA, the CDR3 is TGTGCCAGCTCACGCACAGGGGCTGTGGAGACCCAGTACTTC. Amino acids: CASSRTGAVETQYF.

The gene calls are TRBV9 and TRBJ2-1, with D perhaps matching TRBD1 (6 bases). Trimming removed 4 bases from V and 0 bases from J, with 14 bases in between. This CDR3 spans 16 amino acids. Germline V gene lookup returns CDR1 SGDLS and CDR2 YYNGEE. Here the CDR3 DNA reads TGTGCCAGCAGCCCCACCGGGACACCCTCCTACAATGAGCAGTTCTTC. As protein: CASSPTGTPSYNEQFF.

This clone was seen a handful of times. This specimen includes other DNA sequences encoding the same CDR3. The V and J genes are TRBV18 and TRBJ1-1, with D perhaps matching TRBD1 (6 bases). With 1 base removed from V and 2 bases from J, the gap between germline ends came to 8 bases. Germline V gene data show CDR1 as KGHSH and CDR2 as LQKENI. This CDR3 has 14 residues. The CDR3 loop is CASSPQQGNTEAFF. The CDR3 nucleotides are TGTGCCAGCTCACCACAACAGGGAAACACTGAAGCTTTCTTT. Full variable domain (missing parts from reference TRBV18 and TRBJ1-1): NAGVMQNPRHLVRRRGQEARLRCSPMKGHSHVYWYRQLPEEGLKFMVYLQKENIIDESGMPKERFSAEFPKEGPSILRIQQVVRGDSAAYFCASSPQQGNTEAFFGQGTRLTVV.

The genes are TRBV3-1 (or the pseudogene TRBV3-2) and TRBJ2-3; 8 bases line up with TRBD2. V was pared by 3 bases and J by 11 bases, with 10 bases of the junction left unmatched. CDR1 LGHDT and CDR2 YNNKEL come from the germline V gene (reference sequence). The CDR3 is made up of 14 amino acids. The CDR3, as DNA: TGTGCCAGCAGCCACTCCCGTCGGGGGGGTGGGCAGTATTTT. Translated, it gives CASSHSRRGGGQYF.